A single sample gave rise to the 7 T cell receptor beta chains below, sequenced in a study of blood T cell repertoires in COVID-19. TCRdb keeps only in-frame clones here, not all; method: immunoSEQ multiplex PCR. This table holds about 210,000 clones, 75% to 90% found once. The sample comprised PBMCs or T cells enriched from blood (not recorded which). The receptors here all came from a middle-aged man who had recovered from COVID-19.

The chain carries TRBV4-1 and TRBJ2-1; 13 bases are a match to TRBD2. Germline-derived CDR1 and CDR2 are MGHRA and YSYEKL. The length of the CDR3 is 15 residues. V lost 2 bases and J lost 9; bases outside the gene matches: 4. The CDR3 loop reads CASSQRLAGGSEQFF. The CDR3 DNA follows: TGCGCCAGCAGCCAACGACTAGCGGGAGGAAGTGAGCAGTTCTTC.

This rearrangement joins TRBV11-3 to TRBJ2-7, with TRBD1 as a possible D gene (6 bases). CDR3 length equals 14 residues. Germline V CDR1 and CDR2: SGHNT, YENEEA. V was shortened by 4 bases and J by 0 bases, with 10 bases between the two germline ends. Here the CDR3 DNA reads TGTGCCAGCAGCTCCCAGGGGAGCTCCTACGAGCAGTACTTC. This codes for CASSSQGSSYEQYF. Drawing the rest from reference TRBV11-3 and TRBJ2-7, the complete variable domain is EAGVVQSPRYKIIEKKQPVAFWCNPISGHNTLYWYLQNLGQGPELLIRYENEEAVDDSQLPKDRFSAERLKGVDSTLKIQPAELGDSAVYLCASSSQGSSYEQYFGPGTRLTVT.

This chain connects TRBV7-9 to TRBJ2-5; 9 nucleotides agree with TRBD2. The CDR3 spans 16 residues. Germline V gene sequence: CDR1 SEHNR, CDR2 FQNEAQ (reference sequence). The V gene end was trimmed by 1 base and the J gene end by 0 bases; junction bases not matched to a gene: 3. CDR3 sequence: CASSLGAGGYQETQYF. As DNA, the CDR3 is TGTGCCAGCAGCTTAGGGGCGGGAGGGTACCAAGAGACCCAGTACTTC.

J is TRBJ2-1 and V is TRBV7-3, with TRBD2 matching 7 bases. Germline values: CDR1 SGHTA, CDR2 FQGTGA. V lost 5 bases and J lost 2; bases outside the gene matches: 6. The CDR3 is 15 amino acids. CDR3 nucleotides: TGTGCCAGCAGCCCTTTTGCGGGAGCCTACAATGAGCAGTTCTTC. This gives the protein CASSPFAGAYNEQFF.

The DNA of the CDR3 is TGTGCCAGCTCACCACCCCGGAGAGGTCCCCATACAGATACGCAGTATTTT. Protein: CASSPPRRGPHTDTQYF. This chain joins TRBV18 and TRBJ2-3, with unresolved D. CDR1 KGHSH and CDR2 LQKENI come from the germline V gene. This CDR3 contains 17 residues. With 0 bases removed from V and 3 bases from J, the gap between germline ends came to 16 bases.

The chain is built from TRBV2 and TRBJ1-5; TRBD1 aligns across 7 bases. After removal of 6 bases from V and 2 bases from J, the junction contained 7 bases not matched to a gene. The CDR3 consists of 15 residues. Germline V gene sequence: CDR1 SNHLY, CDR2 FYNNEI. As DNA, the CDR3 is TGTGCCAGCAGAGAACAGGGGAATGGCAATCAGCCCCAGCATTTT. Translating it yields CASREQGNGNQPQHF.

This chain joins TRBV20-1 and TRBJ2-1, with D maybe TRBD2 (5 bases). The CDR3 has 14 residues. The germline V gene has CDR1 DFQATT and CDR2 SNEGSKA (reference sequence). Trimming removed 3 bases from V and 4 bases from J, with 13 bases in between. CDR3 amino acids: CSASIGLSYNEQFF. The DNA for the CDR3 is TGCAGTGCTAGTATCGGACTTTCTTACAATGAGCAGTTCTTC.